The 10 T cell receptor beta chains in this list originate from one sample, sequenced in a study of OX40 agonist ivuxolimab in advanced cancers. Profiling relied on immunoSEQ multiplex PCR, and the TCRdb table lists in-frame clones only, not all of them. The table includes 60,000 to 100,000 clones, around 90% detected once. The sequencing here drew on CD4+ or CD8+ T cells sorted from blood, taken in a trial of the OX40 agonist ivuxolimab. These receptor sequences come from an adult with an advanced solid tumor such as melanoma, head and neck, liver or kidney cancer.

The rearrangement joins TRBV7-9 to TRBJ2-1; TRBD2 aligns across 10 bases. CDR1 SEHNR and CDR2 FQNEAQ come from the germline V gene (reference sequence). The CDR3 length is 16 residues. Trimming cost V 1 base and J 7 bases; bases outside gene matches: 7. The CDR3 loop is CASSLGLAGVGNEQFF. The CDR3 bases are TGTGCCAGCAGCTTAGGGCTAGCGGGAGTAGGAAATGAGCAGTTCTTC.

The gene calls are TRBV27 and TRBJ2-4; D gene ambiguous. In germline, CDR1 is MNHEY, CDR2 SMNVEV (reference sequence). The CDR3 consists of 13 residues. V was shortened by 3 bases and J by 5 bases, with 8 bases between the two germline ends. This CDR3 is CASSFGLQNIQYF. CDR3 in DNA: TGTGCCAGCAGTTTCGGTCTTCAAAACATTCAGTACTTC.

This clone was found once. CDR3 sequence reads: CASSMRGSSGTYNEQFF. DNA of the CDR3: TGTGCCAGCAGCATGCGCGGGTCTAGCGGCACCTACAATGAGCAGTTCTTC. The chain recombines TRBV9 with TRBJ2-1; 7 bases fit TRBD2. The germline gives CDR1 SGDLS, CDR2 YYNGEE. The CDR3 runs 17 residues. With 4 bases clipped from V and 2 bases from J, the junction kept 12 bases outside the gene matches. The full variable domain, with the rest looked up from reference TRBV9 and TRBJ2-1, is DSGVTQTPKHLITATGQRVTLRCSPRSGDLSVYWYQQSLDQGLQFLIQYYNGEERAKGNILERFSAQQFPDLHSELNLSSLELGDSALYFCASSMRGSSGTYNEQFFGPGTRLTVL.

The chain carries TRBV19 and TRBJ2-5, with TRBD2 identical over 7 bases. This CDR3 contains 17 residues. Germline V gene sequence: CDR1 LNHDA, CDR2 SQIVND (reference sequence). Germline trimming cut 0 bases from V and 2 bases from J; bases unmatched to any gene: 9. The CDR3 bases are TGTGCCAGTAGTATAGACCGGGGACTAAGCGGACAAGAGACCCAGTACTTC. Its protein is CASSIDRGLSGQETQYF.

In DNA, the CDR3 is TGTGCCAGCAGCCAAGCGCCAGGGGGCGAAGAGACCCAGTACTTC. Translating gives CASSQAPGGEETQYF. V and J are TRBV4-2 and TRBJ2-5, with 8 positions matching TRBD1. With V trimmed by 1 base and J by 3 bases, 4 bases remained unmatched. Germline CDR1 reads LGHNA; CDR2 reads YNFKEQ. This CDR3 is 15 amino acids long.

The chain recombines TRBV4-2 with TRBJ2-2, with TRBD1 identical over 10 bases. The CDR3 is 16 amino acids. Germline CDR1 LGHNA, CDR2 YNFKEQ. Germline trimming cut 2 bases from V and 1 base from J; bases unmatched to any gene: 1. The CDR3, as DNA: TGTGCCAGCAGCCAAAGGACAGGGGGGAACACCGGGGAGCTGTTTTTT. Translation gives CASSQRTGGNTGELFF.

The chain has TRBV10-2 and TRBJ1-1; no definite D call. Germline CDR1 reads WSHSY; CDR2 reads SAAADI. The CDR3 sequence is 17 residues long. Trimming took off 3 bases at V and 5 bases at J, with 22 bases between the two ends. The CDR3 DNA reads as TGCGCCAGCAGTGATTATCCCTGGGGAGGTTTGTATACTGAAGCTTTCTTT. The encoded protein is CASSDYPWGGLYTEAFF.

The CDR3 DNA follows: TGTGCCAGCAGCTTGTCAGGGAATTTGGTAAATGGGGCCAACGTCCTGACTTTC. This encodes CASSLSGNLVNGANVLTF. The rearrangement uses TRBV7-8 and TRBJ2-6, with D perhaps TRBD1 (5 bases). Trimming removed 3 bases at V and 3 bases at J, with 18 bases between. The CDR3 loop spans 18 amino acids. Germline V gene data show CDR1 as SGHVS and CDR2 as FQNEAQ.

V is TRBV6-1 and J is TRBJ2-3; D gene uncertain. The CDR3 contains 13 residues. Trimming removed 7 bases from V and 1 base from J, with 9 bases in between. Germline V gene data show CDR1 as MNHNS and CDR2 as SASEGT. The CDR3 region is CASTPSGTDTQYF. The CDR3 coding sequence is TGTGCCAGCACACCCTCTGGCACAGATACGCAGTATTTT.

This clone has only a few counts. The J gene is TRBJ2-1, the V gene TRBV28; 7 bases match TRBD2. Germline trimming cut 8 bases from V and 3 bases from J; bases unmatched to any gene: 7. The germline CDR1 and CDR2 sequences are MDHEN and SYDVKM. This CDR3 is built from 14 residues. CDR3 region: CASPGPSGYNEQFF. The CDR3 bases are TGTGCCAGCCCTGGTCCTAGCGGCTACAATGAGCAGTTCTTC.